A selection of T cell receptor beta chains follows, all from one sample in a study of CD8 T cells in Susac syndrome. TCRdb itself ran the immunoSEQ multiplex PCR reads through MiXCR, one entry per CDR3 protein. The table records some 260,000 distinct CDR3 sequences, about 85% of them present only once. What was sequenced was CD8+ T cells from PBMCs. The receptor source for this set is a human donor with multiple sclerosis. Each CDR3 is given with its conserved first and last residue. The order of the fields is clone size, J gene, D gene, V gene, CDR3 DNA, CDR3 protein. The D gene is left open where the match is weak. Part of the rows lack a size; the others show once, few, many or a class for expanded clones.

abundance: -
j_gene: TRBJ2-7
d_gene: TRBD2
v_gene: TRBV3-1
CDR3nt: TGTGCCAGCAGCCCCACTAGCGGGAGCACATACGAGCAGTACTTC
CDR3aa: CASSPTSGSTYEQYF

abundance: -
j_gene: TRBJ2-7
d_gene: TRBD2
v_gene: TRBV20-1
CDR3nt: TGCAGTGCTAACGGAGAGAGCGGGAGGGCGGGCTACGAGCAGTACTTC
CDR3aa: CSANGESGRAGYEQYF

abundance: -
j_gene: TRBJ1-1
d_gene: TRBD1
v_gene: TRBV5-6
CDR3nt: TGTGCCAGCAGGAGCCGGGACAGGGTTTACACTGAAGCTTTCTTT
CDR3aa: CASRSRDRVYTEAFF

abundance: -
j_gene: TRBJ2-5
d_gene: -
v_gene: TRBV10-3
CDR3nt: TGTGCCATCAGTGAGTCGGGGCAACCGAAAAAGACCCAGTACTTC
CDR3aa: CAISESGQPKKTQYF

abundance: -
j_gene: TRBJ1-3
d_gene: TRBD1
v_gene: TRBV9
CDR3nt: TGTGCCAGCAGCGGACGGGACAGGGCAACTTCCTCTGGAAACACCATATATTTT
CDR3aa: CASSGRDRATSSGNTIYF

abundance: -
j_gene: TRBJ2-7
d_gene: -
v_gene: TRBV5-5
CDR3nt: TGTGCCAGCAGCTTGGCAGTCGTACGCGAGCAGTACTTC
CDR3aa: CASSLAVVREQYF

abundance: -
j_gene: TRBJ2-7
d_gene: TRBD2
v_gene: TRBV27
CDR3nt: TGTGCCAGCAGTTTACCCGGGACTAGGAGGTACGAGCAGTACTTC
CDR3aa: CASSLPGTRRYEQYF

abundance: -
j_gene: TRBJ1-1
d_gene: TRBD1
v_gene: TRBV7-9
CDR3nt: TGTGCCAGCAGCTTAGGGGCAGGGGGCCTAACTGAAGCTTTCTTT
CDR3aa: CASSLGAGGLTEAFF

abundance: -
j_gene: TRBJ2-2
d_gene: TRBD2
v_gene: TRBV20-1
CDR3nt: TGCAGTGCAGTAGCGGGTCCGGTCACCGGGGAGCTGTTTTTT
CDR3aa: CSAVAGPVTGELFF

abundance: -
j_gene: TRBJ2-7
d_gene: -
v_gene: TRBV4-1
CDR3nt: TGCGCCAGCAGCCAAGTTTGGGGAAACTACGAGCAGTACTTC
CDR3aa: CASSQVWGNYEQYF

abundance: few
j_gene: TRBJ2-4
d_gene: -
v_gene: TRBV20-1
CDR3nt: TGCAGTGCTCTGGAGGCCAAAAACATTCAGTACTTC
CDR3aa: CSALEAKNIQYF

abundance: -
j_gene: TRBJ2-7
d_gene: -
v_gene: TRBV7-9
CDR3nt: TGTGCCAGCAGCCCGGAGGGCGGCCCCTACGAGCAGTACTTC
CDR3aa: CASSPEGGPYEQYF

abundance: -
j_gene: TRBJ2-7
d_gene: TRBD2
v_gene: TRBV2
CDR3nt: TGTGCCAGCAGTAGCGGGAGGGTCTCCTACGAGCAGTACTTC
CDR3aa: CASSSGRVSYEQYF

abundance: -
j_gene: TRBJ1-2
d_gene: TRBD1
v_gene: TRBV28
CDR3nt: TGTGCCAGCAATCACGACAGGGGGCTAAGCTATGGCTACACCTTC
CDR3aa: CASNHDRGLSYGYTF

abundance: -
j_gene: TRBJ1-1
d_gene: -
v_gene: TRBV7-9
CDR3nt: TGTGCCAGCAGCTTAGAGGTGGGGGGCGTTTCGAAAGCTTTCTTT
CDR3aa: CASSLEVGGVSKAFF

abundance: -
j_gene: TRBJ1-2
d_gene: TRBD1
v_gene: TRBV27
CDR3nt: TGTGCCAGCAGTCTGGGGACAGGAGGCTACACCTTC
CDR3aa: CASSLGTGGYTF

abundance: -
j_gene: TRBJ1-2
d_gene: -
v_gene: TRBV7-9
CDR3nt: TGTGCCAGCAGCCCCCCCGGGGGGCCGAACTATGGCTACACCTTC
CDR3aa: CASSPPGGPNYGYTF

abundance: -
j_gene: TRBJ2-4
d_gene: -
v_gene: TRBV19
CDR3nt: TGTGCCAGTAGGGCGGTTCAGTACTTC
CDR3aa: CASRAVQYF

abundance: -
j_gene: TRBJ2-1
d_gene: -
v_gene: TRBV9
CDR3nt: TGTGCCAGCAGCGCCTGGGACGGCGTTTTTGATCAGTTCTTC
CDR3aa: CASSAWDGVFDQFF

abundance: -
j_gene: TRBJ2-7
d_gene: -
v_gene: TRBV28
CDR3nt: TGTGCCAGCAATGACGGACATGGGGGCGAGCAGTACTTC
CDR3aa: CASNDGHGGEQYF

abundance: -
j_gene: TRBJ2-1
d_gene: TRBD2
v_gene: TRBV3-1
CDR3nt: TGTGCCAGCAGTTCCCAGCGGGAGACCCACCGACGGTACAATGAGCAGTTCTTC
CDR3aa: CASSSQRETHRRYNEQFF

abundance: once
j_gene: TRBJ2-3
d_gene: -
v_gene: TRBV5-6
CDR3nt: TGTGCCAGCAGCTTGGGTTTCTCGCGGCCTACCCACACAGATACGCAGTATTTT
CDR3aa: CASSLGFSRPTHTDTQYF

abundance: -
j_gene: TRBJ2-7
d_gene: -
v_gene: TRBV4-1
CDR3nt: TGCGCCAGCAGCCTTAGCCCGGCAGGTGACTACTACGAGCAGTACTTC
CDR3aa: CASSLSPAGDYYEQYF

abundance: -
j_gene: TRBJ2-1
d_gene: TRBD2
v_gene: TRBV5-1
CDR3nt: TGCGCCAGCAGCGACCGGACTAGCGGGAGCATTCCTGAGCAGTTCTTC
CDR3aa: CASSDRTSGSIPEQFF

abundance: -
j_gene: TRBJ1-5
d_gene: -
v_gene: TRBV12-3/TRBV12-4
CDR3nt: TGTGCCAGCAGTCTAGAGGAAGGGGGGAAGGGGTTTAATCAGCCCCAGCATTTT
CDR3aa: CASSLEEGGKGFNQPQHF

abundance: -
j_gene: TRBJ2-7
d_gene: -
v_gene: TRBV27
CDR3nt: TGTGCCAGCAGTTCGGGTTTCTACGAGCAGTACTTC
CDR3aa: CASSSGFYEQYF

abundance: once
j_gene: TRBJ2-1
d_gene: TRBD2
v_gene: TRBV7-9
CDR3nt: TGTGCCAGCAGCCTAGCGGGAGTGCTCTACAATGAGCAGTTCTTC
CDR3aa: CASSLAGVLYNEQFF

abundance: -
j_gene: TRBJ2-5
d_gene: TRBD2
v_gene: TRBV12-3/TRBV12-4
CDR3nt: TGTGCCAGCACCCGAACTAGCGGGAGACGAGAGACCCAGTACTTC
CDR3aa: CASTRTSGRRETQYF

abundance: -
j_gene: TRBJ2-3
d_gene: -
v_gene: TRBV2
CDR3nt: TGTGCCAGCACCCAGACCGCACGGGATACGCAGTATTTT
CDR3aa: CASTQTARDTQYF

abundance: -
j_gene: TRBJ1-1
d_gene: -
v_gene: TRBV9
CDR3nt: TGTGCCAGCAGCAACGGTCCTGAAGCTTTCTTT
CDR3aa: CASSNGPEAFF

abundance: -
j_gene: TRBJ2-1
d_gene: TRBD2
v_gene: TRBV27
CDR3nt: TGTGCCAGCAGTTTACTAGCGGGCGTTCCCGATCTCCACAATGAGCAGTTCTTC
CDR3aa: CASSLLAGVPDLHNEQFF

abundance: few
j_gene: TRBJ1-1
d_gene: -
v_gene: TRBV18
CDR3nt: TGTGCCAGCTCACCACTGATCGCCCGGGGTACTGAAGCTTTCTTT
CDR3aa: CASSPLIARGTEAFF

abundance: -
j_gene: TRBJ2-2
d_gene: -
v_gene: TRBV5-6
CDR3nt: TGTGCCAGCAGCTTGATGAACACCGGGGAGCTGTTTTTT
CDR3aa: CASSLMNTGELFF

abundance: -
j_gene: TRBJ2-7
d_gene: -
v_gene: TRBV18
CDR3nt: TGTGCCAGCTCCGGGGATGGAAGGGTTTACGAGCAGTACTTC
CDR3aa: CASSGDGRVYEQYF

abundance: once
j_gene: TRBJ1-5
d_gene: TRBD1
v_gene: TRBV28
CDR3nt: TGTGCCAGCAGTGGGAGACAGGGGTCTGGTCAGCCCCAGCATTTT
CDR3aa: CASSGRQGSGQPQHF

abundance: -
j_gene: TRBJ2-5
d_gene: -
v_gene: TRBV29-1
CDR3nt: TGCAGCATTGGGGGCAGGGAGGAGACCCAGTACTTC
CDR3aa: CSIGGREETQYF

abundance: -
j_gene: TRBJ2-1
d_gene: -
v_gene: TRBV24-1
CDR3nt: TGTGCCACCAGTGAAAGGACAGTCTCCGATTACAATGAGCAGTTCTTC
CDR3aa: CATSERTVSDYNEQFF

abundance: -
j_gene: TRBJ2-1
d_gene: TRBD1
v_gene: TRBV27
CDR3nt: TGTGCCAGCAGTTTGGGGACAGCATCCAATGAGCAGTTCTTC
CDR3aa: CASSLGTASNEQFF

abundance: -
j_gene: TRBJ2-1
d_gene: -
v_gene: TRBV9
CDR3nt: TGTGCCAGCAGCGTAGCCCTAGGGTCCTACAATGAGCAGTTCTTC
CDR3aa: CASSVALGSYNEQFF

abundance: -
j_gene: TRBJ1-2
d_gene: -
v_gene: TRBV2
CDR3nt: TGTGCCAGCAGTGAAGCGGCAAACTATGGCTACACCTTC
CDR3aa: CASSEAANYGYTF

abundance: -
j_gene: TRBJ1-1
d_gene: -
v_gene: TRBV5-1
CDR3nt: TGCGCCAGCTCCAGGGATAACACTGAAGCTTTCTTT
CDR3aa: CASSRDNTEAFF